This T cell receptor beta chain was captured by sequencing in a study of radiotherapy plus CTLA-4 blockade in lung cancer. The CDR3 has 15 residues. Germline lookup yields CDR1 SGHTA and CDR2 FQGNSA. Trimming took 5 bases from V and 7 from J; bases not matched to a gene: 13. Only in-frame clones appear in the TCRdb table, and some are missing; sequencing was by immunoSEQ multiplex PCR. In the table there are about 32,000 clones, around 85% of which are singletons. The chain combines TRBV7-2 with TRBJ2-7; TRBD2 matches at 8 bases. The sample was peripheral blood, taken from a patient treated with radiotherapy plus ipilimumab. The TCR was taken from a human donor with non-small cell lung cancer who had stable disease on radiotherapy plus ipilimumab. Here the CDR3 reads CASSRSGIGGGEQYF. The CDR3 DNA sequence: TGTGCCAGCAGCCGTAGCGGGATTGGGGGCGGGGAGCAGTACTTC.